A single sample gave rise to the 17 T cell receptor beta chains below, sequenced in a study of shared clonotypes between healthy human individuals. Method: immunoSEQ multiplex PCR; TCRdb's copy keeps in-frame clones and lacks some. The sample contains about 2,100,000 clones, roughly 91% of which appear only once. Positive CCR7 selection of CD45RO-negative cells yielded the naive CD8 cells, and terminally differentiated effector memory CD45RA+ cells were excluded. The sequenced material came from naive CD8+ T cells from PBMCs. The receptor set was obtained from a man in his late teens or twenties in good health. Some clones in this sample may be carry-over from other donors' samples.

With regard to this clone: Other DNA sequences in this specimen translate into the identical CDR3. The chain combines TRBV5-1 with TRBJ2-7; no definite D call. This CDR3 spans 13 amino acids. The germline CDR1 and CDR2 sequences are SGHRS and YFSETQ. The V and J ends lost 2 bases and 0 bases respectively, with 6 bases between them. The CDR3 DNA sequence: TGCGCCAGCAGCTTAAGTAGCTCCTACGAGCAGTACTTC. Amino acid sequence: CASSLSSSYEQYF.

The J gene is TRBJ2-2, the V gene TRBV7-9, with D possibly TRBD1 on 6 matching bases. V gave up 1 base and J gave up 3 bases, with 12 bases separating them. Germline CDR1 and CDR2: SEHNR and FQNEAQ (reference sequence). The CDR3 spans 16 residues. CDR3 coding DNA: TGTGCCAGCAGCTTAGGACAGGTGACGTACACCGGGGAGCTGTTTTTT. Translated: CASSLGQVTYTGELFF.

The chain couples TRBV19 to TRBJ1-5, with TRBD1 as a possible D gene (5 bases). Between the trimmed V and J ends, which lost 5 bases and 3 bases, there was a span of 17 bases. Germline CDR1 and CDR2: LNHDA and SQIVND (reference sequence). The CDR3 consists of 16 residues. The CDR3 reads CASSFSQGGDNQPQHF. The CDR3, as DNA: TGTGCCAGTAGTTTCTCCCAGGGTGGGGACAATCAGCCCCAGCATTTT.

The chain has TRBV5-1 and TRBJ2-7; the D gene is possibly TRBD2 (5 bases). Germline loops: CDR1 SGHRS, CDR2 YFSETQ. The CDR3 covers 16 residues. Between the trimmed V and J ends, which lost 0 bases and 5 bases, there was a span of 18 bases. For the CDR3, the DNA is TGCGCCAGCAGCTTGGTGTCCCGGGGAGCATTTAACGAGCAGTACTTC. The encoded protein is CASSLVSRGAFNEQYF.

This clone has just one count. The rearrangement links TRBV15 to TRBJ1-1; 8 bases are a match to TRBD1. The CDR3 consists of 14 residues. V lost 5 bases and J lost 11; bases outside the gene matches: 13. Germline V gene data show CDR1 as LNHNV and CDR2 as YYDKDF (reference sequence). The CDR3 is CATSDGQGAPRAFF. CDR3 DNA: TGTGCCACCAGCGACGGACAGGGTGCGCCACGGGCTTTCTTT.

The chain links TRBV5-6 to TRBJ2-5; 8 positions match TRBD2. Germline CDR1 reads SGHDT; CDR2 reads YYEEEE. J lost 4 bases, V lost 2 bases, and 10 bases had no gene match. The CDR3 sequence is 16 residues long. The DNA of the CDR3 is TGTGCCAGCAGCTTACTAGCGGACCCCAATCTAGAGACCCAGTACTTC. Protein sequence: CASSLLADPNLETQYF.

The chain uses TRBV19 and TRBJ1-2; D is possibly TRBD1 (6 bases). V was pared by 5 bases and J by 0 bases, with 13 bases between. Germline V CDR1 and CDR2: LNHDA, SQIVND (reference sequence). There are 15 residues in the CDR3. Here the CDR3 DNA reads TGTGCCAGTAGTGTCACCGGGGGCTCTAACTATGGCTACACCTTC. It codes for CASSVTGGSNYGYTF.

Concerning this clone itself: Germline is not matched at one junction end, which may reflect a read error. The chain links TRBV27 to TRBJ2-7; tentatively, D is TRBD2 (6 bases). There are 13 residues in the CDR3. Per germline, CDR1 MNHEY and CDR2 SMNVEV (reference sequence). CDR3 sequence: CASSPGWRARGNF. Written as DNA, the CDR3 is TGTGCCAGCAGTCCGGGTTGGAGGGCACGCGGGAACTTC.

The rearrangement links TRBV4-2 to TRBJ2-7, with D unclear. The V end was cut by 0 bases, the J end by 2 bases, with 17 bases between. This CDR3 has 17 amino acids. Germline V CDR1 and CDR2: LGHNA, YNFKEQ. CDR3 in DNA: TGTGCCAGCAGCCAAGAGAGCATACTTTCCATTCCCTACGAGCAGTACTTC. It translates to CASSQESILSIPYEQYF.

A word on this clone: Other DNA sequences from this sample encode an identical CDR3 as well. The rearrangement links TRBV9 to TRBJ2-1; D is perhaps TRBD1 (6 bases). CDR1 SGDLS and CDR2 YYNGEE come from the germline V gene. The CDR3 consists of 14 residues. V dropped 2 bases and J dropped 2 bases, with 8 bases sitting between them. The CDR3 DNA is TGTGCCAGCAGCGTGGACAGCCCCTACAATGAGCAGTTCTTC. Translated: CASSVDSPYNEQFF.

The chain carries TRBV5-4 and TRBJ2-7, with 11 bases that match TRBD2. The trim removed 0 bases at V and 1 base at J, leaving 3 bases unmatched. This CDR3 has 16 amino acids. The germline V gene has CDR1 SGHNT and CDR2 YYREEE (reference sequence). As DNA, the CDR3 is TGTGCCAGCAGCTTGGCCCTAGCGGGAGGTTCCTACGAGCAGTACTTC. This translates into CASSLALAGGSYEQYF.

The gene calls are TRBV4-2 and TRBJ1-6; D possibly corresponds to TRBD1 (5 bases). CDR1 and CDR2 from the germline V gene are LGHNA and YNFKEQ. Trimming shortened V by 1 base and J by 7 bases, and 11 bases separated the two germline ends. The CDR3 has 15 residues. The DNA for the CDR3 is TGTGCCAGCAGCCAAGTAGCAGGGAACAATTCACCCCTCCACTTT. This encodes CASSQVAGNNSPLHF.

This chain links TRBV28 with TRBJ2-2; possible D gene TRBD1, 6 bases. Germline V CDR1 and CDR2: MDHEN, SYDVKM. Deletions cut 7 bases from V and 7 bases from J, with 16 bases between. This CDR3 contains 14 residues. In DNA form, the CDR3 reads TGTGCCAGCAAAACATACAGGGACGACGGGGAGCTGTTTTTT. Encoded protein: CASKTYRDDGELFF.

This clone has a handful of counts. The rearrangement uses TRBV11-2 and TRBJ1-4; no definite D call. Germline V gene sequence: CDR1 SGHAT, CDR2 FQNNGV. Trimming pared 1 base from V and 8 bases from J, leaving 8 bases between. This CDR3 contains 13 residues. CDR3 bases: TGTGCCAGCAGCTTAGTAGGGAACGAAAAACTGTTTTTT. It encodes CASSLVGNEKLFF.

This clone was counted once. The chain's CDR3 is CASSVERTLNTEAFF. Written as DNA, the CDR3 is TGTGCCAGCAGCGTAGAACGAACGCTGAACACTGAAGCTTTCTTT. The V call is TRBV9, the J call TRBJ1-1; D unresolved. This CDR3 has 15 residues. The germline V and J ends were trimmed by 0 bases and 0 bases, with 9 bases remaining between them. CDR1 SGDLS and CDR2 YYNGEE come from the germline V gene.

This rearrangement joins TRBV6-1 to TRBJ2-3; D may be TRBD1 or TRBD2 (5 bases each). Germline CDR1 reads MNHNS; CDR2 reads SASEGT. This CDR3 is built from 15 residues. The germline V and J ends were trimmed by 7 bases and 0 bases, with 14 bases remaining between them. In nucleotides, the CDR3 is TGTGCCAGCACGACCGGGACGGCTAGCACAGATACGCAGTATTTT. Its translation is CASTTGTASTDTQYF.

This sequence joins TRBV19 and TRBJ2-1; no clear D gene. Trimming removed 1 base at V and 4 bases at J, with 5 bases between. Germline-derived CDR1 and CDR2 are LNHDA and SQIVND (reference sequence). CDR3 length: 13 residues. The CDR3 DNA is TGTGCCAGTAGTATAGCGCTATACAATGAGCAGTTCTTC. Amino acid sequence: CASSIALYNEQFF.